The rows below give T cell receptor beta chains drawn from one sample of a study of T cell repertoires in cytomegalovirus infection. One entry per CDR3 protein, called by TCRdb with MiXCR from the reads. The sample carries 200,000 to 250,000 distinct CDR3 sequences, roughly 12% recorded once. Material: PBMCs. The receptors were gathered from a human donor in good health (CMV status not recorded). Some clones in this sample may be carry-over from other donors' samples. Both conserved end residues are part of each CDR3. The order of the fields is D gene, J gene, V gene, clone size, CDR3 protein, CDR3 DNA. D genes are given only for firm matches. A row's size may be missing; if present it is once, few, many or a size class.

d_call: TRBD1; j_call: TRBJ2-7; v_call: TRBV7-2; clone_size: many; cdr3_aa: CASSFAGTGDYEQYF; cdr3_nt: TGTGCCAGCAGCTTTGCCGGGACAGGGGACTACGAGCAGTACTTC
d_call: -; j_call: TRBJ2-1; v_call: TRBV7-2; clone_size: -; cdr3_aa: CASSLGLPSFSSEQFF; cdr3_nt: TGTGCCAGCAGCTTGGGACTTCCGAGTTTCTCAAGTGAGCAGTTCTTC
d_call: TRBD1; j_call: TRBJ2-5; v_call: TRBV2; clone_size: -; cdr3_aa: CASSEVRTGQETQYF; cdr3_nt: TGTGCCAGCAGTGAGGTCCGGACAGGGCAAGAGACCCAGTACTTC
d_call: -; j_call: TRBJ2-1; v_call: TRBV7-2; clone_size: many; cdr3_aa: CASSLVGAGGANEQFF; cdr3_nt: TGTGCCAGCAGCTTAGTTGGCGCGGGCGGGGCCAATGAGCAGTTCTTC
d_call: TRBD1; j_call: TRBJ1-5; v_call: TRBV19; clone_size: many; cdr3_aa: CASSPQPGGGQPQHF; cdr3_nt: TGTGCCAGTAGTCCCCAGCCAGGGGGCGGTCAGCCCCAGCATTTT
d_call: TRBD1; j_call: TRBJ2-7; v_call: TRBV7-2; clone_size: many; cdr3_aa: CASSLVGKGGPPYEQYF; cdr3_nt: TGTGCCAGCAGCTTAGTCGGGAAAGGGGGCCCGCCCTACGAGCAGTACTTC
d_call: -; j_call: TRBJ1-1; v_call: TRBV10-3; clone_size: -; cdr3_aa: CATGVGSEAFF; cdr3_nt: TGTGCCACCGGAGTGGGGTCTGAAGCTTTCTTT
d_call: -; j_call: TRBJ1-3; v_call: TRBV7-2; clone_size: many; cdr3_aa: CASSSFGGSGNTIYF; cdr3_nt: TGTGCCAGCAGCTCCTTTGGCGGGTCTGGAAACACCATATATTTT
d_call: -; j_call: TRBJ2-5; v_call: TRBV12-3/TRBV12-4; clone_size: few; cdr3_aa: CASSPTVAEETQYF; cdr3_nt: TGTGCCAGCAGTCCCACGGTAGCGGAAGAGACCCAGTACTTC
d_call: TRBD1; j_call: TRBJ2-7; v_call: TRBV7-2; clone_size: many; cdr3_aa: CASSSGTVIYEQYF; cdr3_nt: TGTGCCAGCAGCTCCGGGACAGTCATCTACGAGCAGTACTTC
d_call: TRBD2; j_call: TRBJ2-7; v_call: TRBV19; clone_size: -; cdr3_aa: CASKETGGREQYF; cdr3_nt: TGTGCCAGTAAGGAGACGGGAGGTAGGGAGCAGTACTTC
d_call: -; j_call: TRBJ2-2; v_call: TRBV29-1; clone_size: many; cdr3_aa: CSGGSRGVGGELFF; cdr3_nt: TGCAGCGGGGGCTCCAGGGGGGTAGGCGGGGAGCTGTTTTTT
d_call: TRBD2; j_call: TRBJ2-2; v_call: TRBV2; clone_size: -; cdr3_aa: CATKTSGNTGELFF; cdr3_nt: TGTGCCACCAAGACTAGCGGGAACACCGGGGAGCTGTTTTTT
d_call: -; j_call: TRBJ1-1; v_call: TRBV6-2/TRBV6-3; clone_size: many; cdr3_aa: CASSYSAGRTEAFF; cdr3_nt: TGTGCCAGCAGTTACTCGGCAGGGAGGACTGAAGCTTTCTTT
d_call: TRBD1; j_call: TRBJ2-7; v_call: TRBV30; clone_size: -; cdr3_aa: CAWRTTGQGYEQYF; cdr3_nt: TGTGCCTGGAGGACCACGGGACAGGGCTACGAGCAGTACTTC
d_call: TRBD1; j_call: TRBJ1-1; v_call: TRBV15; clone_size: -; cdr3_aa: CATSRERQGKYDTEAFF; cdr3_nt: TGTGCCACCAGCAGAGAAAGACAGGGGAAATATGACACTGAAGCTTTCTTT
d_call: -; j_call: TRBJ1-4; v_call: TRBV28; clone_size: -; cdr3_aa: CASSTTELFF; cdr3_nt: TGTGCCAGCAGTACGACAGAACTGTTTTTT
d_call: TRBD2; j_call: TRBJ2-5; v_call: TRBV5-1; clone_size: few; cdr3_aa: CASNFGPGLAEETQYF; cdr3_nt: TGCGCCAGCAACTTTGGACCGGGACTAGCGGAAGAGACCCAGTACTTC
d_call: TRBD1; j_call: TRBJ2-5; v_call: TRBV3-1; clone_size: -; cdr3_aa: CASSQDRRTGEGTQYF; cdr3_nt: TGTGCCAGCAGCCAAGATCGCCGGACAGGGGAGGGGACCCAGTACTTC
d_call: -; j_call: TRBJ1-3; v_call: TRBV7-2; clone_size: many; cdr3_aa: CASSLQDSGNTIYF; cdr3_nt: TGTGCCAGCAGCCTACAGGACTCTGGAAACACCATATATTTT
d_call: -; j_call: TRBJ2-7; v_call: TRBV27; clone_size: few; cdr3_aa: CASSQDSSYEQYF; cdr3_nt: TGTGCCAGCAGCCAAGACAGTTCCTACGAGCAGTACTTC
d_call: TRBD1; j_call: TRBJ2-5; v_call: TRBV29-1; clone_size: -; cdr3_aa: CSVEPAGGETQYF; cdr3_nt: TGCAGCGTTGAACCGGCAGGGGGAGAGACCCAGTACTTC
d_call: TRBD2; j_call: TRBJ2-1; v_call: TRBV9; clone_size: many; cdr3_aa: CASSVEPSGRNLRGNEQFF; cdr3_nt: TGTGCCAGCAGCGTAGAACCTAGCGGGAGAAATCTGAGGGGCAATGAGCAGTTCTTC
d_call: TRBD2; j_call: TRBJ2-3; v_call: TRBV7-6; clone_size: -; cdr3_aa: CASSLAPSGGAGDTQYF; cdr3_nt: TGTGCCAGCAGCTTAGCCCCTAGCGGGGGGGCAGGAGATACGCAGTATTTT
d_call: TRBD1; j_call: TRBJ1-6; v_call: TRBV30; clone_size: -; cdr3_aa: CAWSNNRGNYNSPLHF; cdr3_nt: TGTGCCTGGAGTAACAACAGGGGGAACTATAATTCACCCCTCCACTTT
d_call: TRBD1; j_call: TRBJ1-3; v_call: TRBV28; clone_size: many; cdr3_aa: CASRLQGRHTIYF; cdr3_nt: TGTGCCAGCAGGCTACAGGGGAGGCACACCATATATTTT
d_call: -; j_call: TRBJ2-5; v_call: TRBV20-1; clone_size: -; cdr3_aa: CSAAREETQYF; cdr3_nt: TGCAGTGCCGCCCGGGAAGAGACCCAGTACTTC
d_call: -; j_call: TRBJ2-5; v_call: TRBV7-2; clone_size: many; cdr3_aa: CASSPGPGLETQYF; cdr3_nt: TGTGCCAGCAGCCCAGGGCCAGGGCTAGAGACCCAGTACTTC
d_call: TRBD1; j_call: TRBJ2-7; v_call: TRBV6-5; clone_size: many; cdr3_aa: CASSYGGQGGTYEQYF; cdr3_nt: TGTGCCAGCAGTTACGGGGGACAGGGAGGGACCTACGAGCAGTACTTC
d_call: -; j_call: TRBJ2-2; v_call: TRBV5-4; clone_size: -; cdr3_aa: CAFQESLNTGELFF; cdr3_nt: TGTGCCTTTCAGGAGAGTTTGAACACCGGGGAGCTGTTTTTT
d_call: -; j_call: TRBJ1-1; v_call: TRBV29-1; clone_size: few; cdr3_aa: CSLVGGAGKNVNTEAFF; cdr3_nt: TGCAGCCTTGTGGGGGGCGCGGGTAAGAATGTGAACACTGAAGCTTTCTTT
d_call: TRBD2; j_call: TRBJ2-1; v_call: TRBV11-3; clone_size: many; cdr3_aa: CASSLVGGSLTPEQFF; cdr3_nt: TGTGCCAGCAGCTTAGTAGGCGGGAGTTTGACTCCTGAGCAGTTCTTC
d_call: TRBD1; j_call: TRBJ2-5; v_call: TRBV2; clone_size: -; cdr3_aa: CASTVTGGVETQYF; cdr3_nt: TGTGCCAGCACTGTTACAGGGGGCGTAGAGACCCAGTACTTC
d_call: -; j_call: TRBJ1-1; v_call: TRBV6-2/TRBV6-3; clone_size: many; cdr3_aa: CASRLMFMNTEAFF; cdr3_nt: TGTGCCAGCAGATTAATGTTCATGAACACTGAAGCTTTCTTT
d_call: -; j_call: TRBJ2-1; v_call: TRBV4-3; clone_size: few; cdr3_aa: CASSSSWGHEQFF; cdr3_nt: TGCGCCAGCAGCTCTTCGTGGGGGCATGAGCAGTTCTTC
d_call: -; j_call: TRBJ2-3; v_call: TRBV19; clone_size: few; cdr3_aa: CASSMRLASGTDTQYF; cdr3_nt: TGTGCCAGTAGTATGAGGCTAGCGAGTGGCACAGATACGCAGTATTTT
d_call: TRBD2; j_call: TRBJ2-1; v_call: TRBV5-5; clone_size: many; cdr3_aa: CATSGGTRTSGRRDEQFF; cdr3_nt: TGTGCCACTTCAGGGGGCACCCGGACTAGCGGGAGGAGGGATGAGCAGTTCTTC
d_call: TRBD2; j_call: TRBJ2-5; v_call: TRBV7-7; clone_size: many; cdr3_aa: CASGAGGAQYF; cdr3_nt: TGTGCCAGCGGCGCTGGGGGGGCCCAGTACTTC
d_call: TRBD1; j_call: TRBJ1-4; v_call: TRBV20-1; clone_size: -; cdr3_aa: CSARHGTGIEKLFF; cdr3_nt: TGCAGTGCTAGACATGGGACAGGGATTGAAAAACTGTTTTTT
d_call: TRBD1; j_call: TRBJ2-7; v_call: TRBV7-3; clone_size: -; cdr3_aa: CASSSTPGQGYEQYF; cdr3_nt: TGTGCCAGCAGCTCAACCCCGGGACAGGGGTACGAGCAGTACTTC
d_call: -; j_call: TRBJ2-7; v_call: TRBV7-2; clone_size: many; cdr3_aa: CASSPGIGQYF; cdr3_nt: TGTGCCAGCAGCCCCGGGATTGGGCAGTACTTC
d_call: TRBD1; j_call: TRBJ1-1; v_call: TRBV7-9; clone_size: many; cdr3_aa: CASSLAGDRGTEAFF; cdr3_nt: TGTGCCAGCAGCTTAGCGGGGGACAGGGGCACTGAAGCTTTCTTT
d_call: -; j_call: TRBJ1-1; v_call: TRBV12-3/TRBV12-4; clone_size: -; cdr3_aa: CASSFTLGDTEAFF; cdr3_nt: TGTGCCAGCAGTTTCACGCTAGGTGACACTGAAGCTTTCTTT
d_call: -; j_call: TRBJ1-2; v_call: TRBV29-1; clone_size: -; cdr3_aa: CSVAGEALNGYTF; cdr3_nt: TGCAGCGTTGCGGGGGAGGCATTAAATGGCTACACCTTC
d_call: -; j_call: TRBJ2-5; v_call: TRBV11-3; clone_size: few; cdr3_aa: CASSSDRTEETQYF; cdr3_nt: TGTGCCAGCAGCTCGGACAGAACTGAAGAGACCCAGTACTTC
d_call: TRBD2; j_call: TRBJ2-3; v_call: TRBV27; clone_size: many; cdr3_aa: CASSLLAGPIDTQYF; cdr3_nt: TGTGCCAGCAGTTTACTAGCGGGACCCATAGATACGCAGTATTTT
d_call: TRBD2; j_call: TRBJ2-1; v_call: TRBV2; clone_size: -; cdr3_aa: CASSPGTSLYNEQFF; cdr3_nt: TGTGCCAGCAGCCCCGGGACTAGCCTTTACAATGAGCAGTTCTTC
d_call: -; j_call: TRBJ2-1; v_call: TRBV29-1; clone_size: few; cdr3_aa: CSVEKSPPISEQFF; cdr3_nt: TGCAGCGTTGAAAAAAGTCCCCCGATAAGTGAGCAGTTCTTC
d_call: -; j_call: TRBJ2-7; v_call: TRBV19; clone_size: few; cdr3_aa: CASSLDSYYEQYF; cdr3_nt: TGTGCCAGTAGTTTGGACAGCTACTACGAGCAGTACTTC
d_call: -; j_call: TRBJ1-1; v_call: TRBV29-1; clone_size: -; cdr3_aa: CSGGDTEAFF; cdr3_nt: TGCAGCGGAGGGGACACTGAAGCTTTCTTT
d_call: -; j_call: TRBJ2-7; v_call: TRBV7-2; clone_size: many; cdr3_aa: CASSVGRSLTEQYF; cdr3_nt: TGTGCCAGCAGCGTCGGACGTTCTTTAACCGAGCAGTACTTC
d_call: -; j_call: TRBJ2-7; v_call: TRBV7-9; clone_size: -; cdr3_aa: CASSFTGLAQYF; cdr3_nt: TGTGCCAGCAGCTTTACAGGGTTAGCGCAGTACTTC
d_call: -; j_call: TRBJ2-2; v_call: TRBV20-1; clone_size: -; cdr3_aa: CRADERNTGELFF; cdr3_nt: TGCAGGGCCGACGAGCGGAACACCGGGGAGCTGTTTTTT
d_call: TRBD1; j_call: TRBJ1-4; v_call: TRBV2; clone_size: -; cdr3_aa: CASSETGADKLLF; cdr3_nt: TGTGCCAGCAGTGAGACAGGGGCAGACAAACTGTTGTTT
d_call: -; j_call: TRBJ1-5; v_call: TRBV7-2; clone_size: many; cdr3_aa: CASTALIGSNQPQHF; cdr3_nt: TGTGCCAGCACCGCTCTAATAGGCAGCAATCAGCCCCAGCATTTT